The clone carrying this T cell receptor beta chain was seen once. The target antigen is unknown. Germline CDR1 and CDR2: SEHNR and FQNEAQ (reference sequence). CDR3 length: 15 residues. V lost 5 bases, J lost 9 bases, and 11 bases stayed unmatched. The entry originates in a study of cytomegalovirus exposure and HLA in healthy donors. Amplification used 60 Vbeta primers and 13 Jbeta primers. Data came from immunoSEQ multiplex PCR; TCRdb stores just in-frame clones and leaves some out. The sample yields around 140,000 clones, over 70% seen once. The study's findings and limits: In a later analysis, most CMV-associated TCR beta chains appeared HLA-restricted. Owing to their indistinguishability, certain V segments, notably TRBV6-2 and TRBV6-3, were excluded. In a later analysis, at a false discovery rate of 0.05, over 15,000 TCR beta sequences matched HLA alleles.

The sequenced sample was PBMCs. The TCR comes from a woman aged 18 to 35 in good health and CMV-seronegative. The chain links TRBV7-9 to TRBJ2-1, with TRBD1 identical over 9 bases. CDR3 in DNA: TGTGCCAGCAGCACCGGGACAGGGAGACCCGGTGAGCAGTTCTTC. Translation gives CASSTGTGRPGEQFF.